Listed below are T cell receptor beta chains from one sample, sequenced in a study of beta chain features in type 1 diabetes. Using immunoSEQ multiplex PCR, the repertoire was profiled, and TCRdb retains in-frame clones only, with some absent. Here the sample spans over 700,000 clones, 17% being singletons. Sequenced input: naive CD4+ T cells from blood. The source is a woman aged 18 to 35 in good health. Both conserved end residues are part of each CDR3. Fields, in order: J gene, clone size, V gene, D gene, CDR3 DNA, CDR3 protein. D genes are given only for firm matches. The size entry is marked missing in some rows and otherwise reads once, few, many or a size class.

j_call: TRBJ2-3
clone_size: few
v_call: TRBV9
d_call: NA
cdr3_nt: TGTGCCAGCAGCCCCTCGGGGGATACGCAGTATTTT
cdr3_aa: CASSPSGDTQYF

j_call: TRBJ2-3
clone_size: NA
v_call: TRBV4-2
d_call: TRBD2
cdr3_nt: TGTGCCAGCAGCCAAGAGAGGGTAGCGGGAGGGCCCACAGATACGCAGTATTTT
cdr3_aa: CASSQERVAGGPTDTQYF

j_call: TRBJ2-1
clone_size: NA
v_call: TRBV10-3
d_call: NA
cdr3_nt: TGTGCCTCCTGGGCGGACCAATCCTACAATGAGCAGTTCTTC
cdr3_aa: CASWADQSYNEQFF

j_call: TRBJ2-7
clone_size: NA
v_call: TRBV28
d_call: NA
cdr3_nt: TGTGCCAGCAGTTTCGGACAGCTTCTCTCCGAGCAGTACTTC
cdr3_aa: CASSFGQLLSEQYF

j_call: TRBJ1-2
clone_size: NA
v_call: TRBV5-1
d_call: TRBD1
cdr3_nt: TGCGCCAGCAGCCAAGCCGAGGGACAGGGGTTCTATGGCTACACCTTC
cdr3_aa: CASSQAEGQGFYGYTF

j_call: TRBJ2-5
clone_size: NA
v_call: TRBV7-2
d_call: NA
cdr3_nt: TGTGCCAGCAGCTTACGGCAGGCCCAAGAGACCCAGTACTTC
cdr3_aa: CASSLRQAQETQYF

j_call: TRBJ2-1
clone_size: NA
v_call: TRBV5-1
d_call: TRBD2
cdr3_nt: TGCGCCAGCAGACTTAGCGGGAGCTCCTACAATGAGCAGTTCTTC
cdr3_aa: CASRLSGSSYNEQFF

j_call: TRBJ2-7
clone_size: few
v_call: TRBV5-1
d_call: TRBD2
cdr3_nt: TGCGCCAGCAGCTTACTAGCGGGAGGATACTACGAGCAGTACTTC
cdr3_aa: CASSLLAGGYYEQYF

j_call: TRBJ2-5
clone_size: few
v_call: TRBV5-6
d_call: TRBD1
cdr3_nt: TGTGCCAGCAGCTTCCGTTCGACAGGGATGGAGACCCAGTACTTC
cdr3_aa: CASSFRSTGMETQYF

j_call: TRBJ1-2
clone_size: NA
v_call: TRBV27
d_call: NA
cdr3_nt: TGTGCCAGCAGACCCACCGGTACTTGGGGCTACACCTTC
cdr3_aa: CASRPTGTWGYTF

j_call: TRBJ2-7
clone_size: few
v_call: TRBV9
d_call: TRBD2
cdr3_nt: TGTGCCAGCAGCGTAGACCCGGGACTAGAGGTCTACGAGCAGTACTTC
cdr3_aa: CASSVDPGLEVYEQYF

j_call: TRBJ2-1
clone_size: few
v_call: TRBV5-6
d_call: TRBD1
cdr3_nt: TGTGCCAGCAGCTTCGACAGGGGGCAACTTGCCTACAATGAGCAGTTCTTC
cdr3_aa: CASSFDRGQLAYNEQFF

j_call: TRBJ2-7
clone_size: few
v_call: TRBV15
d_call: TRBD1
cdr3_nt: TGTGCCACCAGCGTCTGGGACAGCCGTACCTACGAGCAGTACTTC
cdr3_aa: CATSVWDSRTYEQYF

j_call: TRBJ2-3
clone_size: NA
v_call: TRBV5-1
d_call: NA
cdr3_nt: TGCGCCAGCAGCTTGGGAGGAGCGGATACGCAGTATTTT
cdr3_aa: CASSLGGADTQYF

j_call: TRBJ2-7
clone_size: NA
v_call: TRBV2
d_call: NA
cdr3_nt: TGTGCCAGCACCCCCCCGGCCTACGAGCAGTACTTC
cdr3_aa: CASTPPAYEQYF

j_call: TRBJ2-7
clone_size: few
v_call: TRBV25-1
d_call: NA
cdr3_nt: TGTGCCAGCAGTGATGCGGGCCTTTTCGGGCAGTACTTC
cdr3_aa: CASSDAGLFGQYF